Detailed here is one TCR beta chain. The sample belongs to a study of cytomegalovirus exposure and HLA in healthy donors. The study ran its PCR with 60 Vbeta and 13 Jbeta primers. TCRdb's table, derived via immunoSEQ multiplex PCR, lists solely in-frame clones and lacks some. This table holds roughly 150,000 clones, roughly 80% found once. The CDR3 spans 16 residues. CDR1 is MGHRA, CDR2 YSYEKL, per germline. V lost 4 bases and J 0 bases, leaving 13 bases between the germline ends. V gene TRBV4-1 combines with J gene TRBJ2-1, with TRBD2 as a possible D gene (5 bases). The clonotype was recovered from a girl aged 5 to 17 in good health and CMV-seropositive. Sequencing was carried out using PBMCs. This chain's CDR3 is CASSLTRESSYNEQFF. The CDR3 region has the DNA TGCGCCAGCAGCCTAACGAGGGAGAGCTCCTACAATGAGCAGTTCTTC.